This T cell receptor beta chain comes out of a study of blood T cell repertoires in COVID-19. The wider study: Italy, Spain and the United States were the sources of the convalescent and acute COVID-19 samples. From T cells, B-cell-depleted T cells, or PBMCs came the material, which was cDNA or gDNA.

V was shortened by 7 bases and J by 9 bases, with 13 bases between the two germline ends. Per germline, CDR1 DFQATT and CDR2 SNEGSKA (reference sequence). The length of the CDR3 is 11 residues. In the original workflow: Amplification of reference gene primers was used by the study to estimate nucleated cell counts. The table came from immunoSEQ multiplex PCR; TCRdb's copy has only in-frame clones and leaves some out. D and trimming were read from the DNA, whereas the V and J calls and clone size are those reported in that table. This table holds 75,000 or so clones, around 88% found once. Sequencing used peripheral blood. This sequence originates from a woman aged 80 or over with active or convalescent COVID-19. The chain carries TRBV20-1 and TRBJ2-1; D ambiguous. CDR3 DNA sequence: TGCAGTGTTAATCAACAGTTTGAGCAGTTCTTC. Its translation is CSVNQQFEQFF.